The 32 T cell receptor beta chains in this list originate from one sample, sequenced in a study of vaccination effects on CD4 cells after COVID-19. No antigens are known for them. The repertoire was sequenced with immunoSEQ multiplex PCR; TCRdb's copy has only in-frame clones and lacks some. Seen here are approximately 38,000 clones, around 73% observed once, and the top ten hold 30% to 40%. Sequencing in the ViraFEST assay came after antigen-specific CD4+ T cells had been expanded with viral peptide pools, which were used to stimulate PBMC. Cells that had been cultured for less than eleven days were the source of isolated CD4+ T cells. SARS-CoV-2 infection was confirmed by PCR in the person between March and December 2020. This material consisted of CD4+ T cells from PBMCs cultured with a peptide pool, taken before COVID-19 vaccination. The receptors shown here come from a human donor who had a prior SARS-CoV-2 infection.

This clone was found once. Written as DNA, the CDR3 is TGTGCCAGCAGCCATGCACTAGCGCCCAGCACAGATACGCAGTATTTT. It is translated as CASSHALAPSTDTQYF. The V call is TRBV4-2, the J call TRBJ2-3; 7 nucleotides line up with TRBD2. The junction had 6 bases not matched to a gene; V was cut back by 3 bases and J by 0 bases. The CDR3 length is 16 residues. Looked up from germline, CDR1 is LGHNA and CDR2 is YNFKEQ.

This clone appeared many times. J is TRBJ2-2 and V is TRBV11-2, with 11 nucleotides matching TRBD1. The CDR3 totals 16 residues. Germline V gene data show CDR1 as SGHAT and CDR2 as FQNNGV. V shed 5 bases, J shed 2 bases, and the junction held 4 bases outside the gene matches. The CDR3 here is CASSPRTGGNTGELFF. CDR3 nucleotide sequence: TGTGCCAGCAGCCCGAGGACAGGGGGCAACACCGGGGAGCTGTTTTTT.

V gene TRBV6-5 combines with J gene TRBJ1-5; 9 bases are a match to TRBD1. The CDR3 runs to 16 residues. CDR1 MNHEY and CDR2 SVGAGI come from the germline V gene. The V and J ends lost 4 bases and 7 bases, in that order; junction bases with no gene match: 11. The CDR3 spells CASSFGQGLFGQPQHF. CDR3 in DNA: TGTGCCAGCAGTTTCGGACAGGGGTTGTTCGGCCAGCCCCAGCATTTT.

The chain carries TRBV19 and TRBJ1-4, with TRBD1 matching over 10 bases. CDR3 length: 15 residues. The trim removed 6 bases at V and 7 bases at J, leaving 8 bases unmatched. The V gene's germline CDR1 is LNHDA and CDR2 SQIVND (reference sequence). CDR3 amino acids: CASSPGQGVGEKLFF. As DNA, the CDR3 is TGTGCCAGTAGCCCCGGACAGGGGGTAGGTGAAAAACTGTTTTTT.

This rearrangement joins TRBV4-1 to TRBJ1-2, with D possibly matching TRBD1 (5 bases). From germline, CDR1 is MGHRA and CDR2 YSYEKL. Between the trimmed V and J ends, which lost 3 bases and 0 bases, there was a span of 11 bases. There are 15 residues in the CDR3. In nucleotides, the CDR3 is TGCGCCAGCAGCCACGCGGGACGGACTAACTATGGCTACACCTTC. Translating it yields CASSHAGRTNYGYTF.

The chain employs TRBV30 and TRBJ2-7; D may be TRBD1 or TRBD2 (5 bases each). V was pared by 2 bases and J by 2 bases, with 13 bases between. Germline CDR1 and CDR2: GTSNPN and SVGIG (reference sequence). This CDR3 comprises 14 residues. The CDR3, as DNA: TGTGCCTGGAGTACCACCGGGGCTCCCTACGAGCAGTACTTC. This codes for CAWSTTGAPYEQYF.

This chain connects TRBV28 to TRBJ1-1, with no clear D. Deletions cut 6 bases from V and 0 bases from J, with 8 bases between. The CDR3 is 13 amino acids. Germline assignment: CDR1 MDHEN and CDR2 SYDVKM. The CDR3 DNA reads as TGTGCCAGCAGACCCACGGTGAACACTGAAGCTTTCTTT. It specifies CASRPTVNTEAFF.

This rearrangement joins TRBV6-5 to TRBJ2-3; D is undetermined. This CDR3 is built from 15 residues. The germline V gene has CDR1 MNHEY and CDR2 SVGAGI. The V gene lost 0 bases and the J gene lost 0 bases, with 7 bases spanning the gap. The CDR3 DNA reads TGTGCCAGCAGTTACTCACATACTAGCACAGATACGCAGTATTTT. Translating gives CASSYSHTSTDTQYF.

Here the CDR3 reads CASSPTETDTQYF. In DNA, the CDR3 is TGTGCCAGCTCACCGACAGAAACAGATACGCAGTATTTT. This chain joins TRBV18 and TRBJ2-3; possibly TRBD1 for D (5 bases). The CDR3 extends over 13 amino acids. The V gene's germline CDR1 is KGHSH and CDR2 LQKENI. Trimming took 3 bases from V and 3 from J, leaving 7 bases between them.

This rearrangement joins TRBV29-1 to TRBJ2-5, with TRBD2 matching over 13 bases. Germline V lookup: CDR1 SQVTM, CDR2 ANQGSEA. This CDR3 has 15 residues. V gave up 1 base and J gave up 5 bases; unmatched junction bases: 4. The CDR3 reads CSVEGTSGSGETQYF. For the CDR3, the DNA is TGCAGCGTTGAAGGGACTAGCGGGAGCGGTGAGACCCAGTACTTC.

This clone was picked up one time. J is TRBJ1-3 and V is TRBV2, with TRBD1 matching 8 bases. With V trimmed by 4 bases and J by 4 bases, 9 bases remained unmatched. This CDR3 comprises 16 residues. CDR1 and CDR2 (germline): SNHLY, FYNNEI. In DNA form, the CDR3 reads TGTGCCAGCAGTGTTTCACACAGGGGGGCCGGAAACACCATATATTTT. Translating gives CASSVSHRGAGNTIYF.

This clone appeared a few times. Compared with germline, one end of the junction differs, possibly owing to a read error. The chain recombines TRBV2 with TRBJ2-5, with 7 bases aligning to TRBD2. CDR1 is SNHLY, CDR2 FYNNEI, per germline. CDR3 length: 14 residues. DNA for the CDR3: TGTGCCAGCAGTGAAGCGCAAAGCGGGACGAAAGCCCACTTC. Protein sequence: CASSEAQSGTKAHF.

The CDR3 nucleotides are TGTGCCAGCAGCCAGACTAGAGAGCAGTACTTC. Protein product: CASSQTREQYF. The V call is TRBV3-1 (or the pseudogene TRBV3-2), the J call TRBJ2-7; a weak D match, TRBD2 (6 bases). This CDR3 contains 11 residues. Per germline, CDR1 LGHDT and CDR2 YNNKEL (reference sequence). The germline V and J ends were trimmed by 3 bases and 7 bases, with 7 bases remaining between them.

The chain couples TRBV6-2 or TRBV6-3 to TRBJ1-4; no clear D. Germline V gives CDR1 MNHEY, CDR2 SVGEGT. The length of the CDR3 is 14 residues. V lost 4 bases, J lost 7 bases, and 13 bases lay in between. CDR3 in amino acids: CASSWTEIGEKLFF. The CDR3 DNA reads as TGTGCCAGCAGTTGGACTGAAATCGGTGAAAAACTGTTTTTT.

The chain links TRBV7-6 to TRBJ2-3; possible D gene TRBD2, 5 bases. The germline V and J ends were trimmed by 0 bases and 10 bases, with 14 bases remaining between them. Per the germline V gene, CDR1 is SGHVS and CDR2 is FNYEAQ. CDR3 length equals 14 residues. The CDR3 DNA follows: TGTGCCAGCAGCTTAGCGTGGACTCCGGGCCCGCAGTATTTT. It translates to CASSLAWTPGPQYF.

This rearrangement joins TRBV5-1 to TRBJ2-3, with TRBD1 matching over 7 bases. Germline V gives CDR1 SGHRS, CDR2 YFSETQ. The length of the CDR3 is 15 residues. V was clipped by 4 bases and J by 2 bases; unmatched bases: 7. The DNA of the CDR3 is TGCGCCAGCAGCCCAATGGGACAGAACACAGATACGCAGTATTTT. Its protein product is CASSPMGQNTDTQYF.

The genes are TRBV10-3 and TRBJ2-1; the match to TRBD2 covers 11 bases. The CDR3 sequence is 15 residues long. V lost 4 bases and J lost 8; bases outside the gene matches: 7. Germline assignment: CDR1 ENHRY and CDR2 SYGVKD. CDR3 region: CAISVLAGGEDEQFF. CDR3 nucleotide sequence: TGTGCCATCAGTGTCCTAGCGGGAGGAGAGGATGAGCAGTTCTTC.

The gene calls are TRBV5-1 and TRBJ2-1, with 11 bases that match TRBD2. V was pared by 0 bases and J by 4 bases, with 3 bases of the junction left unmatched. Germline CDR1 reads SGHRS; CDR2 reads YFSETQ. The CDR3 runs 16 residues. CDR3 loop: CASSLVLAGGYNEQFF. In nucleotides, the CDR3 is TGCGCCAGCAGCTTGGTTCTAGCGGGGGGTTACAATGAGCAGTTCTTC.

This clone was observed a few times. The rearrangement uses TRBV2 and TRBJ1-2; TRBD1 matches at 7 bases. Germline V lookup: CDR1 SNHLY, CDR2 FYNNEI. The ends lost 7 bases at V and 7 bases at J; junction bases unmatched: 12. This CDR3 spans 14 amino acids. CDR3 residues: CASTLYRGMGGYTF. In DNA, the CDR3 is TGTGCCAGCACTCTGTACAGGGGCATGGGTGGCTACACCTTC.

This clone showed up just a few times. J is TRBJ2-3 and V is TRBV5-1; no definite D call. This CDR3 comprises 14 residues. The V gene lost 4 bases and the J gene lost 1 base, with 10 bases spanning the gap. Germline V gene lookup returns CDR1 SGHRS and CDR2 YFSETQ. CDR3 region: CASSRAAGTDTQYF. In nucleotides, the CDR3 is TGCGCCAGCAGCAGGGCTGCGGGCACAGATACGCAGTATTTT.

The chain uses TRBV28 and TRBJ1-1; D is uncertain. With 6 bases removed from V and 6 bases from J, the gap between germline ends came to 17 bases. This CDR3 has 14 residues. CDR1 is MDHEN, CDR2 SYDVKM, per germline. The CDR3 DNA follows: TGTGCCAGCAGCATGACATTAAAAGGCCCTGAAGCTTTCTTT. It encodes CASSMTLKGPEAFF.

The chain joins TRBV2 to TRBJ1-4; 8 bases are shared with TRBD1. CDR1 and CDR2 from the germline V gene are SNHLY and FYNNEI. V shed 5 bases and J 3 bases; nucleotides not matched to a gene: 5. The CDR3 totals 15 residues. The CDR3: CASSRQGLANEKLFF. Written as DNA, the CDR3 is TGTGCCAGCAGTAGACAGGGGCTGGCTAATGAAAAACTGTTTTTT.

The chain combines TRBV11-3 with TRBJ1-1; a weak D match, TRBD1 (6 bases). V was cut by 1 base and J by 6 bases, with 9 bases left in between. The CDR3 consists of 13 residues. CDR1 is SGHNT, CDR2 YENEEA, per germline. CDR3 in DNA: TGTGCCAGCAGCTTAGTACAGGGATCTGAAGCTTTCTTT. It yields the protein CASSLVQGSEAFF.

V and J are TRBV27 and TRBJ2-7; D may be TRBD2 (5 bases). The CDR3 length is 17 residues. Looked up from germline, CDR1 is MNHEY and CDR2 is SMNVEV (reference sequence). V lost 3 bases to trimming and J lost 1 base, with 19 bases between them. The CDR3 coding sequence is TGTGCCAGCAGTTTGACGGGATTCGAGCTTGGATCCTACGAGCAGTACTTC. It encodes CASSLTGFELGSYEQYF.

The gene calls are TRBV7-2 and TRBJ2-5, with TRBD1 matching over 7 bases. This CDR3 has 13 residues. The J segment lost 7 bases and the V segment lost 2 bases, leaving 4 bases of the junction unmatched. CDR1 and CDR2 (germline): SGHTA, FQGNSA. CDR3 nucleotide sequence: TGTGCCAGCAGCTTACTGAGACAGGGGACCCAGTACTTC. Encoded protein: CASSLLRQGTQYF.

This clone was recorded a few times. V and J are TRBV2 and TRBJ2-2; 7 nucleotides agree with TRBD1. Per germline, CDR1 SNHLY and CDR2 FYNNEI. The trim removed 6 bases at V and 5 bases at J, leaving 3 bases unmatched. The CDR3 runs to 13 residues. The CDR3, as DNA: TGTGCCAGCAGGGCACAGGGGACCGGGGAGCTGTTTTTT. This sequence encodes CASRAQGTGELFF.

This clone was counted a few times. The J gene is TRBJ1-2, the V gene TRBV2, with a weak D call TRBD1 (6 bases). The CDR3 covers 15 residues. Germline CDR1 SNHLY, CDR2 FYNNEI. Deletions cut 1 base from V and 0 bases from J, with 9 bases between. This CDR3 is CASSEEGGTNYGYTF. The CDR3 DNA reads TGTGCCAGCAGTGAAGAGGGGGGCACTAACTATGGCTACACCTTC.

The genes are TRBV12-3 or TRBV12-4 and TRBJ1-5; D unclear. V was trimmed by 1 base and J by 6 bases, leaving 4 bases between them. This CDR3 is built from 12 residues. CDR3 sequence (DNA): TGTGCCAGCAGTTTAGGTTCTCAGCCCCAGCATTTT. Translated, it gives CASSLGSQPQHF.

The sample holds a few counts of this clone. The chain employs TRBV6-5 and TRBJ1-2; 10 nucleotides align to TRBD1. V lost 7 bases, J lost 8 bases, and 10 bases stayed unmatched. The V gene's germline CDR1 is MNHEY and CDR2 SVGAGI. The CDR3 is 14 residues long. Here the CDR3 DNA reads TGTGCCAGCACGCAAGACAGGGGGCTAAACGGCTACACCTTC. It yields the protein CASTQDRGLNGYTF.

The chain uses TRBV5-4 and TRBJ1-2; 10 bases are a match to TRBD1. V lost 6 bases to trimming and J lost 6 bases; unmatched junction nucleotides: 14. Germline CDR1 is SGHNT and CDR2 is YYREEE (reference sequence). The CDR3 covers 16 residues. The CDR3 loop reads CASNNRETGGADGYTF. The CDR3 region has the DNA TGTGCCAGCAACAACCGAGAGACAGGGGGCGCAGATGGCTACACCTTC.

The gene calls are TRBV5-6 and TRBJ2-1; 13 nucleotides line up with TRBD2. The CDR3 totals 16 residues. Germline lookup yields CDR1 SGHDT and CDR2 YYEEEE. V gave up 4 bases and J gave up 4 bases; unmatched junction bases: 5. The CDR3 region has the DNA TGTGCCAGCAGCCCCGGACTAGCGGGGGTATACAATGAGCAGTTCTTC. Its protein is CASSPGLAGVYNEQFF.

This clone was observed a few times. The V call is TRBV19, the J call TRBJ2-3, with TRBD1 matching 7 bases. The V and J ends lost 5 bases and 3 bases, in that order; junction bases with no gene match: 17. The CDR3 spans 18 residues. CDR1 and CDR2 from the germline V gene are LNHDA and SQIVND (reference sequence). The CDR3 nucleotides read TGTGCCAGTAGTTCCCATGACAGGGTACCCCAAAGTACAGATACGCAGTATTTT. Its protein is CASSSHDRVPQSTDTQYF.